This T cell receptor beta chain was recovered during a study of T-cell memory formation after mild COVID-19. The study's findings and limits: Mostly located in CM and EM were contracting CD4+ clones, with contracting CD8+ clones located in EMRA.

This clonotype was seen at least ten times. Its target is unknown. TCRdb itself ran the 5' RACE reads through MiXCR, one entry per CDR3 protein. The sample consists of 11,000 to 15,000 distinct CDR3 sequences, about 21% of them appearing once. V dropped 1 base and J dropped 3 bases, with 7 bases sitting between them. The V gene's germline CDR1 is SGHRS and CDR2 YFSETQ. The CDR3 contains 13 residues. Material: PBMCs or a T cell subset sorted from them (not recorded which). The J gene is TRBJ1-2, the V gene TRBV5-1; D remains ambiguous. This clonotype was sampled from an adult woman who had mild COVID-19 (a few samples of this study predate the infection). Cell type and time point are not known. CDR3 DNA: TGCGCCAGCAGCTTGTACGAATACTATGGCTACACCTTC. It yields the protein CASSLYEYYGYTF.